The entry below gives a single T cell receptor (beta chain) sequence along with its context. What it recognizes is unknown. The data were taken from a study of long-term antiretroviral therapy in people with HIV. Study results and limitations: Transplant-donor-level diversity was not reached after ART, though diversity increased.

The immunoSEQ assay was v3.0, run at survey level. The protocol was immunoSEQ multiplex PCR, while the TCRdb copy is restricted to in-frame clones and leaves out a portion. Seen here are tens of thousands of clones, 70% to 85% observed once, and the top ten hold more than 15%. The receptor comes from a man aged 35 to 55 with HIV. This material consisted of unsorted PBMCs, taken 0.5 years before starting antiretroviral therapy.

CDR3 sequence: CAWTPPGNYGYTF. The CDR3 DNA sequence: TGTGCCTGGACCCCACCAGGAAACTATGGCTACACCTTC. The chain combines TRBV30 with TRBJ1-2; D uncertain. The CDR3 loop spans 13 amino acids. V shed 4 bases and J shed 2 bases, with 11 bases lying between them. Germline V CDR1 and CDR2: GTSNPN, SVGIG (reference sequence).